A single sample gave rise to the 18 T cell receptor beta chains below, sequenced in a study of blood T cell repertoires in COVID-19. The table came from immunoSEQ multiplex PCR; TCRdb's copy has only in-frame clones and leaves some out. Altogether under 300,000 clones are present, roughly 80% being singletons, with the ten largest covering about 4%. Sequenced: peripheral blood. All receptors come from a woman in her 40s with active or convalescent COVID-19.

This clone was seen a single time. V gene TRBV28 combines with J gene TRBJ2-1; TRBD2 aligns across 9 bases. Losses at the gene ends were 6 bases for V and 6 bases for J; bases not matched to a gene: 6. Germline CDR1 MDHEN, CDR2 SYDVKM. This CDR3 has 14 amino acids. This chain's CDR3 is CASSRRTSVNEQFF. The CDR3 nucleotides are TGTGCCAGCAGCCGTCGGACTAGCGTCAATGAGCAGTTCTTC. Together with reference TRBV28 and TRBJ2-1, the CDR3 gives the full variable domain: DVKVTQSSRYLVKRTGEKVFLECVQDMDHENMFWYRQDPGLGLRLIYFSYDVKMKEKGDIPEGYSVSREKKERFSLILESASTNQTSMYLCASSRRTSVNEQFFGPGTRLTVL.

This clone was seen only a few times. The CDR3 sequence is CASSEGTGVSETQYF. Written as DNA, the CDR3 is TGTGCCAGCAGTGAAGGGACAGGGGTATCGGAGACCCAGTACTTC. This rearrangement joins TRBV6-1 to TRBJ2-5; 9 bases match TRBD1. Unmatched junction bases numbered 5, after V lost 1 base and J lost 5 bases. From germline, CDR1 is MNHNS and CDR2 SASEGT. This CDR3 has 15 amino acids.

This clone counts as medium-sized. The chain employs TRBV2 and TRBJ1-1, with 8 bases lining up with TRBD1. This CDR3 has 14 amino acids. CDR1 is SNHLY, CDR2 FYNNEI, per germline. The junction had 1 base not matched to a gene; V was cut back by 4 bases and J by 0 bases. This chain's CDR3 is CASSGQGMNTEAFF. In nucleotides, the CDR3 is TGTGCCAGCAGTGGACAGGGGATGAACACTGAAGCTTTCTTT.

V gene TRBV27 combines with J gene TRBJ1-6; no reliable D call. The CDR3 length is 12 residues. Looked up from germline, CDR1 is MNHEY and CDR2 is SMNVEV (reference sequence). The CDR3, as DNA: TGTGCAAGTCATGCGTATAATTCACCCCTCCACTTT. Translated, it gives CASHAYNSPLHF.

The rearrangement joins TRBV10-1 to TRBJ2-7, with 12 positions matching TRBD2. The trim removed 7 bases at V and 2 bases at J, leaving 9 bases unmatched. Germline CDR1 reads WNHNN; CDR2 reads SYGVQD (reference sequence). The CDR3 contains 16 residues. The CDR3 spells CASTNPTSGGPYEQYV. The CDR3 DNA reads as TGCGCCAGCACCAATCCTACTAGCGGGGGGCCCTACGAGCAGTACGTC.

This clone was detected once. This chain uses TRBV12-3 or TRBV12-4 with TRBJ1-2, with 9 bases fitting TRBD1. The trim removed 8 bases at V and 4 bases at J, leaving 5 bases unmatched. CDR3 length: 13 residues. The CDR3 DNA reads TGTGCCAGCCGGGACAGGGCTTCCTATGGCTACACCTTC. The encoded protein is CASRDRASYGYTF.

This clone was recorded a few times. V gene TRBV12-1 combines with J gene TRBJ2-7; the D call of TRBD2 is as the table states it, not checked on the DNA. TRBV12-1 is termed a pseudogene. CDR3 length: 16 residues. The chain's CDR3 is CASSFLSAGAFYEQYV. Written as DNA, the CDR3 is TGTGCCAGCAGCTTTCTTTCGGCGGGGGCGTTTTACGAGCAGTACGTC.

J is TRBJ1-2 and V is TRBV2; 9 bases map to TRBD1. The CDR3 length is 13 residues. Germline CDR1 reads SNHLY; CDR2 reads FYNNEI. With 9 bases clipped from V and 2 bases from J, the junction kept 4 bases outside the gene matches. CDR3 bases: TGTGCCAGGCCGGGACAGGGAAACTATGGCTACACCTTC. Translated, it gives CARPGQGNYGYTF.

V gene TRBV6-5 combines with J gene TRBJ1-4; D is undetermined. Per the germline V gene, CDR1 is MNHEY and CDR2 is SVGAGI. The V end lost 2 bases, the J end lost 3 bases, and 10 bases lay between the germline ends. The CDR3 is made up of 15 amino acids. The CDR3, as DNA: TGTGCCAGCAGTTACCTTTCCGGGGCTAATGAAAAACTGTTTTTT. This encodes CASSYLSGANEKLFF.

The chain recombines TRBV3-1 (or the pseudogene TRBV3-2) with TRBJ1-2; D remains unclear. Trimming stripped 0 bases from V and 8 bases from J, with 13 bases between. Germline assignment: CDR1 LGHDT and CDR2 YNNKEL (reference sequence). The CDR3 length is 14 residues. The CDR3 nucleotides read TGTGCCAGCAGCCAAGAGGAGGCCCCTAGAGGCTACACCTTC. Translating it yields CASSQEEAPRGYTF.

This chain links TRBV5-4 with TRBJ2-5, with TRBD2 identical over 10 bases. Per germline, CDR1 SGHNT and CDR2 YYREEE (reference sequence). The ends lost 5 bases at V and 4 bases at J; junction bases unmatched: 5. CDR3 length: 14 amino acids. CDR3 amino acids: CASRPGLASETQYF. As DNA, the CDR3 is TGTGCCAGCAGGCCGGGACTAGCGTCAGAGACCCAGTACTTC.

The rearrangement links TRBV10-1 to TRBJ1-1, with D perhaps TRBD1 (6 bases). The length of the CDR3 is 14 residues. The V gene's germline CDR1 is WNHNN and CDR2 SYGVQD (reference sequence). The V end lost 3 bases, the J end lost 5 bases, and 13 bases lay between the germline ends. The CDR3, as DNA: TGCGCCAGCAGTGATTCCCAGGGGTGGACTGAAGCTTTCTTT. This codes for CASSDSQGWTEAFF.

The CDR3 region is CASSPRAGANVLTF. The CDR3 DNA reads as TGTGCCAGTAGTCCCAGGGCCGGGGCCAACGTCCTGACTTTC. The V call is TRBV19, the J call TRBJ2-6, with a weak D call TRBD1 (5 bases). CDR1 and CDR2 (germline): LNHDA, SQIVND (reference sequence). Trimming cost V 5 bases and J 4 bases, with 9 bases left between them. This CDR3 has 14 residues.

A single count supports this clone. The CDR3 loop is CASSLDWASADTQYF. The CDR3 DNA reads as TGTGCCAGCAGCTTAGATTGGGCTAGCGCAGATACGCAGTATTTT. The chain recombines TRBV7-2 with TRBJ2-3; D possibly corresponds to TRBD2 (6 bases). Germline CDR1 is SGHTA and CDR2 is FQGNSA. CDR3 length: 15 amino acids. The ends were cut back, 1 base at V and 4 bases at J, with 12 bases in the middle. Supplemented by reference TRBV7-2 and TRBJ2-3, the full variable domain reads GAGVSQSPSNKVTEKGKDVELRCDPISGHTALYWYRQSLGQGLEFLIYFQGNSAPDKSGLPSDRFSAERTGGSVSTLTIQRTQQEDSAVYLCASSLDWASADTQYFGPGTRLTVL.

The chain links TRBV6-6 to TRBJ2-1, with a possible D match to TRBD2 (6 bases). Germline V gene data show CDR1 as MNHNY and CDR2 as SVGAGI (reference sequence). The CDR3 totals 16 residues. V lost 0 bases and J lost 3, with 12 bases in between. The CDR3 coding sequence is TGTGCCAGCAGTTACTCGGATGGGGGGAGCTACAATGAGCAGTTCTTC. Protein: CASSYSDGGSYNEQFF.

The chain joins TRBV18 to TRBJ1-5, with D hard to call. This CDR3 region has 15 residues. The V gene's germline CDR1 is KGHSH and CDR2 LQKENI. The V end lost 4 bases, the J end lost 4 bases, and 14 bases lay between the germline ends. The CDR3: CASSLLSGSNQPQHF. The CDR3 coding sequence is TGTGCCAGCTCACTACTCAGTGGGAGTAATCAGCCCCAGCATTTT.

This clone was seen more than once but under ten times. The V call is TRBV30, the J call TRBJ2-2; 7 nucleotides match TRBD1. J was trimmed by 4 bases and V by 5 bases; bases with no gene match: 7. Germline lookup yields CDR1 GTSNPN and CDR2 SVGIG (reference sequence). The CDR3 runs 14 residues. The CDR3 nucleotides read TGTGCCTGGGTAAGACAGGGAAGCACCGGGGAGCTGTTTTTT. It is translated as CAWVRQGSTGELFF.

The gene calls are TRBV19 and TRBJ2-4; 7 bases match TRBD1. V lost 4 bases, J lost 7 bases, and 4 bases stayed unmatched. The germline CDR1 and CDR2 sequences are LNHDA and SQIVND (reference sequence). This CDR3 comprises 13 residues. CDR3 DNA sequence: TGTGCCAGTAGTACAACAGGGGTGAACATTCAGTACTTC. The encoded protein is CASSTTGVNIQYF.